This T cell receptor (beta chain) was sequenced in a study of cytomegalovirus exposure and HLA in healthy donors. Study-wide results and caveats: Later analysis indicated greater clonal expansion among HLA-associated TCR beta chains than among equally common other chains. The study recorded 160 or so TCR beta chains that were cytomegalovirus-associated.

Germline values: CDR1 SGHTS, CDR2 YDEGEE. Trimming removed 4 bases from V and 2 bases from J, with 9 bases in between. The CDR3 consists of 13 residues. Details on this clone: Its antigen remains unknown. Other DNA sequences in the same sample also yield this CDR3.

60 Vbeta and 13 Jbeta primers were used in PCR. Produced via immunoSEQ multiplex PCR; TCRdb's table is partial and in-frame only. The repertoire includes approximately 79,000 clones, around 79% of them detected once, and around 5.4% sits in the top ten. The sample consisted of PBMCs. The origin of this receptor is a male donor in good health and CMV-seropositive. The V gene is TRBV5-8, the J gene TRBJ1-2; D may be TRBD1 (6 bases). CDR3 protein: CASSPDRNYGYTF. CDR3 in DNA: TGTGCCAGCAGCCCGGACAGAAACTATGGCTACACCTTC.